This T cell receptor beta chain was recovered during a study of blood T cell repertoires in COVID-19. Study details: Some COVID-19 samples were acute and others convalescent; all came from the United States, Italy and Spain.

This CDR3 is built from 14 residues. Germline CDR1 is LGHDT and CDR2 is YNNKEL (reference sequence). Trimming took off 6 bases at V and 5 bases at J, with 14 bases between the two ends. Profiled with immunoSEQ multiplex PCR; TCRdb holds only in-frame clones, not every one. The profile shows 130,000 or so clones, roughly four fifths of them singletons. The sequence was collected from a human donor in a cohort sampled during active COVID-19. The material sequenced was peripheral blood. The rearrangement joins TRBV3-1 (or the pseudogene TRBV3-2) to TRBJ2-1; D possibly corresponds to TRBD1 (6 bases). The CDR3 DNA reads TGTGCCAGCAGTGGGAGAGGGGGTGACAATGAGCAGTTCTTC. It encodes CASSGRGGDNEQFF.